The 3 T cell receptor beta chains in this list originate from one sample, sequenced in a study of blood T cell repertoires in COVID-19. The assay was immunoSEQ multiplex PCR, and TCRdb's table has in-frame clones only and misses some. The data contain about 220,000 clones, 65% to 85% of them singletons. Material: PBMCs or T cells enriched from blood (not recorded which). The receptor source for this set is a woman aged 60-70 years who had recovered from COVID-19.

The chain is built from TRBV11-2 and TRBJ1-2; 7 bases align to TRBD1. V dropped 5 bases and J dropped 1; count of bases not matched to a gene: 10. This CDR3 is built from 16 residues. Germline V gene lookup returns CDR1 SGHAT and CDR2 FQNNGV. The CDR3: CASSRDRVPFNYGYTF. CDR3 DNA: TGTGCCAGCAGCCGAGACAGGGTACCTTTTAACTATGGCTACACCTTC.

The J gene is TRBJ2-6, the V gene TRBV19; 10 positions agree with TRBD1. This CDR3 has 20 residues. The V gene end was trimmed by 2 bases and the J gene end by 0 bases; junction bases not matched to a gene: 10. CDR1 LNHDA and CDR2 SQIVND come from the germline V gene (reference sequence). Here the CDR3 reads CASSIPLGGTGASGANVLTF. The CDR3 DNA is TGTGCCAGTAGTATACCCCTTGGGGGGACAGGGGCCTCTGGGGCCAACGTCCTGACTTTC.

V usage is TRBV7-6 and J usage is TRBJ2-5, with 10 positions matching TRBD1. The J segment lost 1 base and the V segment lost 4 bases, leaving 6 bases of the junction unmatched. Germline V lookup: CDR1 SGHVS, CDR2 FNYEAQ. The CDR3 length is 16 residues. CDR3 in amino acids: CASSSGQGRGQETQYF. For the CDR3, the DNA is TGTGCCAGCAGCTCGGGACAGGGGCGAGGCCAAGAGACCCAGTACTTC.